These 30 T cell receptor beta chains were all obtained from the same sample, sequenced in a study of T cell responses to AZD1222 COVID-19 vaccine. Clones were read by immunoSEQ multiplex PCR, and TCRdb kept only the in-frame ones, dropping some. The sample yields 95,000 to 150,000 clones, about 90% seen once. Here the sequenced sample was peripheral blood, taken on day 0 of AZD1222 vaccination. Receptors were obtained from an adult in good health.

The gene calls are TRBV7-2 and TRBJ1-2; 9 bases agree with TRBD1. V lost 4 bases and J lost 6; bases outside the gene matches: 12. Germline V lookup: CDR1 SGHTA, CDR2 FQGNSA. The CDR3 consists of 16 residues. The CDR3 loop is CASSSHPGQGSDGYTF. The CDR3 region has the DNA TGTGCCAGCAGCTCGCATCCGGGACAGGGTTCCGATGGCTACACCTTC.

This clone was observed once. The rearrangement joins TRBV19 to TRBJ2-5; D gene unclear. CDR3 size: 14 residues. Germline CDR1 LNHDA, CDR2 SQIVND (reference sequence). V dropped 4 bases and J dropped 1 base, with 10 bases sitting between them. Here the CDR3 reads CASSKGKTQETQYF. CDR3 nucleotides: TGTGCCAGTAGTAAGGGAAAGACCCAAGAGACCCAGTACTTC.

V gene TRBV21-1 combines with J gene TRBJ1-3; TRBD1 is the table's D call and was not checked against the DNA. TRBV21-1 counts as a pseudogene. The CDR3 covers 16 residues. CDR3 nucleotide sequence: TGTGCCAGCAGCGCCCGGGACAGGGTCTCTGGAAACACCATATATTTT. It yields the protein CASSARDRVSGNTIYF.

CDR3 amino acids: CASYTTAGGLAGYTF. Written as DNA, the CDR3 is TGTGCCAGCTATACCACAGCCGGGGGTTTGGCTGGCTACACCTTC. This sequence joins TRBV28 and TRBJ1-2; a weak D match, TRBD1 (5 bases). The CDR3 extends over 15 amino acids. Trimming pared 8 bases from V and 7 bases from J, leaving 23 bases between. The germline V gene encodes CDR1 MDHEN and CDR2 SYDVKM.

The rearrangement joins TRBV14 to TRBJ1-3; D possibly corresponds to TRBD1 (6 bases). Trimming cost V 0 bases and J 2 bases, with 8 bases left between them. This CDR3 contains 15 residues. Germline values: CDR1 SGHDN, CDR2 FVKESK. The CDR3 DNA follows: TGTGCCAGCAGCCAAGAGGGGGCCCCTGGAAACACCATATATTTT. It codes for CASSQEGAPGNTIYF.

The rearrangement uses TRBV5-1 and TRBJ1-2; TRBD1 might be the D (5 bases). CDR1 and CDR2 from the germline V gene are SGHRS and YFSETQ. V was clipped by 4 bases and J by 6 bases, with 16 bases between them. The CDR3 has 14 amino acids. The CDR3 loop is CASSPSHSGDGYTF. For the CDR3, the DNA is TGCGCCAGCAGCCCATCCCATTCGGGGGATGGCTACACCTTC.

The CDR3 coding sequence is TGTGCCAGTTCTGATCGGGGCAGGGCAGGCAATCAGCCCCAGCATTTT. Translating gives CASSDRGRAGNQPQHF. This chain joins TRBV27 and TRBJ1-5; D may be TRBD1 (5 bases). The CDR3 runs 16 residues. Germline CDR1 is MNHEY and CDR2 is SMNVEV (reference sequence). V was pared by 9 bases and J by 2 bases, with 20 bases between.

This clone was detected only once. This sequence joins TRBV7-2 and TRBJ1-2; 9 bases align to TRBD1. V shed 1 base and J 4 bases; nucleotides not matched to a gene: 4. The germline CDR1 and CDR2 sequences are SGHTA and FQGNSA. The CDR3 contains 15 residues. For the CDR3, the DNA is TGTGCCAGCAGCTTAGAAACAGGGGGCGTCTATGGCTACACCTTC. Translation: CASSLETGGVYGYTF. Full variable domain (rest looked up from reference TRBV7-2 and TRBJ1-2): GAGVSQSPSNKVTEKGKDVELRCDPISGHTALYWYRQSLGQGLEFLIYFQGNSAPDKSGLPSDRFSAERTGGSVSTLTIQRTQQEDSAVYLCASSLETGGVYGYTFGSGTRLTVV.

The CDR3 reads CASSNRGLTQGYTF. The CDR3 region has the DNA TGTGCCAGTAGTAATCGGGGGTTGACGCAGGGCTACACCTTC. This chain links TRBV19 with TRBJ1-2; D perhaps matches TRBD1 (5 bases). The V end was cut by 4 bases, the J end by 8 bases, with 17 bases between. Germline-derived CDR1 and CDR2 are LNHDA and SQIVND (reference sequence). The CDR3 contains 14 residues.

The V and J genes are TRBV23-1 and TRBJ1-4, with TRBD1 identical over 11 bases. TRBV23-1 is an ORF, with its function uncertain. There are 15 residues in the CDR3. The trim removed 2 bases at V and 11 bases at J, leaving 7 bases unmatched. CDR3 sequence (DNA): TGCGCCAGCAGTCAAACGTGGGACAGGGGGGAGAAACTGTTTTTT. Translation: CASSQTWDRGEKLFF.

The rearrangement links TRBV19 to TRBJ2-1; TRBD1 aligns across 9 bases. CDR1 is LNHDA, CDR2 SQIVND, per germline (reference sequence). The CDR3 extends over 16 amino acids. Germline trimming cut 3 bases from V and 6 bases from J; bases unmatched to any gene: 9. The CDR3 DNA reads TGTGCCAGTAGTATTTCCGGGACAGGGCTGGGCAATGAGCAGTTCTTC. It translates to CASSISGTGLGNEQFF.

This rearrangement joins TRBV19 to TRBJ2-7; maybe TRBD1 (6 bases). V lost 2 bases and J lost 2, with 16 bases in between. The length of the CDR3 is 16 residues. Germline V gives CDR1 LNHDA, CDR2 SQIVND (reference sequence). The CDR3 nucleotides are TGTGCCAGTAGTATACCCGAACAGGGAGTCCCCTACGAGCAGTACTTC. Translation: CASSIPEQGVPYEQYF. Full variable domain (outside the CDR3, taken from reference TRBV19 and TRBJ2-7): DGGITQSPKYLFRKEGQNVTLSCEQNLNHDAMYWYRQDPGQGLRLIYYSQIVNDFQKGDIAEGYSVSREKKESFPLTVTSAQKNPTAFYLCASSIPEQGVPYEQYFGPGTRLTVT.

V gene TRBV28 combines with J gene TRBJ2-4; perhaps TRBD1 as D (6 bases). V lost 3 bases and J 8 bases, leaving 14 bases between the germline ends. The length of the CDR3 is 14 residues. Germline V CDR1 and CDR2: MDHEN, SYDVKM. CDR3 sequence reads: CASSFRRGGDIQYF. In DNA form, the CDR3 reads TGTGCCAGCAGTTTTAGGAGAGGGGGAGACATTCAGTACTTC.

The chain links TRBV6-6 to TRBJ1-5, with D possibly being TRBD1 (6 bases). Trimming removed 5 bases at V and 4 bases at J, with 21 bases between. This CDR3 has 17 residues. Germline CDR1 reads MNHNY; CDR2 reads SVGAGI (reference sequence). Here the CDR3 DNA reads TGTGCCAGCAGTCCCCGACAGGTAGAGAGAGGGAATCAGCCCCAGCATTTT. Encoded protein: CASSPRQVERGNQPQHF.

This chain uses TRBV13 with TRBJ1-5, with D uncertain. The CDR3 sequence is 16 residues long. Looked up from germline, CDR1 is PRHDT and CDR2 is FYEKMQ (reference sequence). V was trimmed by 5 bases and J by 0 bases, leaving 14 bases between them. The CDR3 region is CASSRMTLYSNQPQHF. CDR3 in DNA: TGTGCCAGCAGCCGGATGACACTTTATAGCAATCAGCCCCAGCATTTT.

This clone has more than one count but fewer than ten. CDR3 coding DNA: TGTGCCAGCTCAGAAGGGACAGGGGGCTTCTATGGCTACACCTTC. Translating it yields CASSEGTGGFYGYTF. The chain has TRBV18 and TRBJ1-2, with 12 bases that match TRBD1. J gave up 4 bases and V 5 bases, and 5 bases lay outside the gene matches. This CDR3 region has 15 residues. Germline values: CDR1 KGHSH, CDR2 LQKENI.

The chain is built from TRBV19 and TRBJ1-1; D uncertain. This CDR3 spans 10 amino acids. Germline CDR1 reads LNHDA; CDR2 reads SQIVND (reference sequence). V was cut by 7 bases and J by 3 bases, with 3 bases left in between. The CDR3 is CASKDTEAFF. CDR3 nucleotide sequence: TGTGCCAGTAAAGACACTGAAGCTTTCTTT.

The J gene is TRBJ1-2, the V gene TRBV27; D gene uncertain. The CDR3 is 14 residues long. CDR1 and CDR2 from the germline V gene are MNHEY and SMNVEV (reference sequence). The ends were cut back, 7 bases at V and 4 bases at J, with 16 bases in the middle. The CDR3, as DNA: TGTGCCAGCATGAATCCTTTCCTGGGCTATGGCTACACCTTC. This encodes CASMNPFLGYGYTF.

This chain joins TRBV27 and TRBJ2-7; D unresolved. The CDR3 totals 15 residues. The V end lost 7 bases, the J end lost 6 bases, and 22 bases lay between the germline ends. Looked up from germline, CDR1 is MNHEY and CDR2 is SMNVEV (reference sequence). The chain's CDR3 is CASNTLGQAPPEQYF. The CDR3 nucleotides read TGTGCCAGCAACACTTTAGGGCAGGCTCCCCCCGAGCAGTACTTC.

V gene TRBV29-1 combines with J gene TRBJ1-5, with D unresolved. The CDR3 extends over 17 amino acids. Trimming took off 7 bases at V and 4 bases at J, with 26 bases between the two ends. The germline CDR1 and CDR2 sequences are SQVTM and ANQGSEA. The CDR3 nucleotides read TGCAGCGCCCCGGACCTCATTAATAAGGTGTTTAATCAGCCCCAGCATTTT. It encodes CSAPDLINKVFNQPQHF.

The chain is built from TRBV18 and TRBJ2-3; 7 nucleotides line up with TRBD1. Germline V lookup: CDR1 KGHSH, CDR2 LQKENI. With 3 bases clipped from V and 0 bases from J, the junction kept 9 bases outside the gene matches. There are 17 residues in the CDR3. This chain's CDR3 is CASSPIMTGISTDTQYF. As DNA, the CDR3 is TGTGCCAGCTCACCCATAATGACAGGGATCAGCACAGATACGCAGTATTTT.

This chain links TRBV6-5 with TRBJ2-2; 9 nucleotides match TRBD1. Looked up from germline, CDR1 is MNHEY and CDR2 is SVGAGI. CDR3 size: 15 residues. V lost 8 bases to trimming and J lost 2 bases; unmatched junction nucleotides: 6. The CDR3 is CASYRTGVNTGELFF. The CDR3 DNA sequence: TGTGCCAGCTATAGGACAGGGGTCAACACCGGGGAGCTGTTTTTT.

This chain uses TRBV6-1 with TRBJ2-2, with a possible D match to TRBD2 (6 bases). Germline CDR1 and CDR2: MNHNS and SASEGT. The V end lost 4 bases, the J end lost 6 bases, and 18 bases lay between the germline ends. There are 16 residues in the CDR3. CDR3 sequence: CASSVEGFTWSGELFF. CDR3 in DNA: TGTGCCAGCAGTGTGGAGGGGTTTACGTGGTCCGGGGAGCTGTTTTTT.

The chain combines TRBV28 with TRBJ1-2; 10 bases line up with TRBD1. V lost 4 bases to trimming and J lost 8 bases; unmatched junction nucleotides: 7. This CDR3 has 14 amino acids. Per the germline V gene, CDR1 is MDHEN and CDR2 is SYDVKM. The CDR3 region is CASSSRDRGNGYTF. CDR3 DNA sequence: TGTGCCAGCAGTTCCCGGGACAGGGGAAACGGCTACACCTTC.

V gene TRBV28 combines with J gene TRBJ1-1; D not certain. With 1 base removed from V and 2 bases from J, the gap between germline ends came to 8 bases. The germline gives CDR1 MDHEN, CDR2 SYDVKM. This CDR3 region has 14 residues. CDR3 nucleotides: TGTGCCAGCAGTTTATTTGCAGGTAACACTGAAGCTTTCTTT. Protein: CASSLFAGNTEAFF.

The chain couples TRBV24-1 to TRBJ1-2; D not resolved. V lost 4 bases and J 8 bases, leaving 19 bases between the germline ends. Germline loops: CDR1 KGHDR, CDR2 SFDVKD. The CDR3 length is 15 residues. CDR3 nucleotide sequence: TGTGCCACCAGTGACCCTGCGGCCCCCAGCGGGGGCTACACCTTC. Amino acids: CATSDPAAPSGGYTF.

V usage is TRBV5-1 and J usage is TRBJ2-3, with D unresolved. This CDR3 has 17 amino acids. Looked up from germline, CDR1 is SGHRS and CDR2 is YFSETQ. V dropped 4 bases and J dropped 6 bases, with 24 bases sitting between them. The CDR3 reads CASSHLIRTPEPDTQYF. CDR3 nucleotides: TGCGCCAGCAGCCACTTAATCCGGACCCCAGAGCCGGATACGCAGTATTTT.

The chain employs TRBV5-4 and TRBJ2-1; D is perhaps TRBD1 (6 bases). The CDR3 sequence is 16 residues long. Looked up from germline, CDR1 is SGHNT and CDR2 is YYREEE (reference sequence). Trimming pared 0 bases from V and 9 bases from J, leaving 19 bases between. The CDR3 region has the DNA TGTGCCAGCAGCTTGGACCTGGACAGTGGAAAGCGTGAGCAGTTCTTC. Translated: CASSLDLDSGKREQFF.

A word on this clone: The sample holds other DNA sequences that translate to the same CDR3. The J gene is TRBJ1-2, the V gene TRBV29-1, with TRBD1 as a possible D gene (6 bases). The CDR3 length is 12 residues. Germline-derived CDR1 and CDR2 are SQVTM and ANQGSEA. Trimming removed 4 bases at V and 5 bases at J, with 11 bases between. CDR3 bases: TGCAGCGTTGTTCCAGGGGTGTATGGCTACACCTTC. Amino acids: CSVVPGVYGYTF.

The genes are TRBV19 and TRBJ2-7, with no clear D. The length of the CDR3 is 14 residues. CDR1 LNHDA and CDR2 SQIVND come from the germline V gene (reference sequence). V dropped 4 bases and J dropped 0 bases, with 10 bases sitting between them. CDR3: CASSTTPGSYEQYF. The CDR3 nucleotides are TGTGCCAGTAGTACCACCCCGGGCTCCTACGAGCAGTACTTC.